This record concerns one T cell receptor beta chain sequence. Its antigen is unknown. Germline CDR1 SEHNR, CDR2 FQNEAQ (reference sequence). Trimming removed 3 bases at V and 0 bases at J, with 3 bases between. The CDR3 is 13 residues long. Produced via immunoSEQ multiplex PCR; TCRdb's table is partial and in-frame only. The sample yields about 210,000 clones, around 94% seen once. The data stem from a study of T cell responses to AZD1222 COVID-19 vaccine. General study points: Reportedly, nearly half the spike-specific TCRs target unmutated variant regions. Donors were largely white British and mainly female; clonal diversity was possibly underestimated. Sampled repertoires all dated from after the peak T cell response.

The sequenced sample was peripheral blood, obtained 28 days after the second dose of the MenACWY control vaccine. This clonotype originated in an adult who received the MenACWY meningococcal vaccine as a control. The chain joins TRBV7-9 to TRBJ2-4, with no clear D. CDR3 protein: CASSFSAKNIQYF. The CDR3 DNA sequence: TGTGCCAGCAGCTTCTCAGCCAAAAACATTCAGTACTTC.